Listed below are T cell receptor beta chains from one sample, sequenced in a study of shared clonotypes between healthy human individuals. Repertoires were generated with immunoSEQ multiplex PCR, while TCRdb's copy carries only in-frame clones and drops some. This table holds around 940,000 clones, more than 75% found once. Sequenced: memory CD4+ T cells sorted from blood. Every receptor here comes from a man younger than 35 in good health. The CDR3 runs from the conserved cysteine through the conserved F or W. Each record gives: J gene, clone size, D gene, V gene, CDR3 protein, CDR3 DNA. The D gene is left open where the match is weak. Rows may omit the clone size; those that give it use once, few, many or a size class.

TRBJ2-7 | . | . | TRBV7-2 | CASSGGVYEQYF | TGTGCCAGCAGCGGCGGGGTCTACGAGCAGTACTTC
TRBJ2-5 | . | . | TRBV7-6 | CASSLDGSRAGTQYF | TGTGCCAGCAGCTTAGACGGCAGTCGAGCAGGGACCCAGTACTTC
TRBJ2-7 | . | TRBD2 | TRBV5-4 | CASSLAGTSGTYEQYF | TGTGCCAGCAGCTTGGCCGGGACTAGCGGGACCTACGAGCAGTACTTC
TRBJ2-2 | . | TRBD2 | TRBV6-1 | CASNRLAATGELFF | TGTGCCAGCAACAGACTAGCGGCCACCGGGGAGCTGTTTTTT
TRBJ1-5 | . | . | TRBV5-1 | CASSKGPLSNQPQHF | TGCGCCAGCAGCAAGGGACCCCTTAGCAATCAGCCCCAGCATTTT
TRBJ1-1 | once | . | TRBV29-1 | CSVEIRVGSTEAFF | TGCAGCGTTGAAATCCGGGTTGGTAGTACTGAAGCTTTCTTT
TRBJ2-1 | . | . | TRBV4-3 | CASSQDSTGYNEQFF | TGCGCCAGCAGCCAAGACTCTACAGGGTACAATGAGCAGTTCTTC
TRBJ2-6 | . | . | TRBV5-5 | CASSPGSGANVLTF | TGTGCCAGCAGCCCGGGCTCTGGGGCCAACGTCCTGACTTTC
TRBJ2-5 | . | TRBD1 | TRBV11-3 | CASSLQGAEETQYF | TGTGCCAGCAGCTTACAGGGGGCCGAGGAGACCCAGTACTTC
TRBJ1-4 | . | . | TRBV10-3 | CAISEGGTNEKLFF | TGTGCCATCAGTGAGGGTGGCACTAATGAAAAACTGTTTTTT
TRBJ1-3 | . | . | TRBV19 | CASSIAAGAGNTIYF | TGTGCCAGTAGTATCGCGGCAGGTGCTGGAAACACCATATATTTT
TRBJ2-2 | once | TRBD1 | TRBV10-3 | CAIRNGQGESTGELFF | TGTGCCATCAGGAACGGACAGGGGGAGAGCACCGGGGAGCTGTTTTTT
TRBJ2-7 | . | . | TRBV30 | CAWSPDGGTGMQYF | TGTGCCTGGAGTCCTGACGGGGGAACGGGAATGCAGTACTTC
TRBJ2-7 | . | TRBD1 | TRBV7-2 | CASSFGQGYQQYF | TGTGCCAGCAGCTTCGGACAGGGGTATCAGCAGTACTTC
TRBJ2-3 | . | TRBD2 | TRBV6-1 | CASSDTSGADTQYF | TGTGCCAGCAGTGATACTAGCGGGGCAGATACGCAGTATTTT
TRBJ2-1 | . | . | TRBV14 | CASSQDRRNEQFF | TGTGCCAGCAGCCAAGATAGACGAAATGAGCAGTTCTTC
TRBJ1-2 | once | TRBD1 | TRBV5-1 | CASSLGTGYGYTF | TGCGCCAGCAGCTTGGGGACAGGCTATGGCTACACCTTC